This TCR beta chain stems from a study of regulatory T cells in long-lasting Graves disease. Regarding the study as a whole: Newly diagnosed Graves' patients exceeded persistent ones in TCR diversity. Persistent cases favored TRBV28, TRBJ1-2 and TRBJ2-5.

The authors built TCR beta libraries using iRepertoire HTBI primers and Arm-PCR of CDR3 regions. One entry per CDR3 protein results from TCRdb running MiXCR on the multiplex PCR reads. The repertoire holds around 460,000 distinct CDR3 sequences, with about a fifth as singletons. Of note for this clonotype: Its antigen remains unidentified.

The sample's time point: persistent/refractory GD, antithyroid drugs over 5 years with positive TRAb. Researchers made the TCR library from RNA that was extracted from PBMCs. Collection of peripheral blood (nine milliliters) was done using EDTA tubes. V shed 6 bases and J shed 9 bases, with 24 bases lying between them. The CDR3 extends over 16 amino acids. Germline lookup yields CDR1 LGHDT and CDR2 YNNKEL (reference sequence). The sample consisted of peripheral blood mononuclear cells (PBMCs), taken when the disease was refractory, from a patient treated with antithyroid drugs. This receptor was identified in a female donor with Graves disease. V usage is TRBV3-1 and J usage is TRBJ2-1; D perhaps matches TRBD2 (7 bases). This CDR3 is CASSPSGGGGHSEQFF. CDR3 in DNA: TGTGCCAGCAGTCCTAGCGGAGGGGGGGGTCATTCTGAGCAGTTCTTC.